This TCR beta chain is from a study of T cells in Graves' hyperthyroidism and ophthalmopathy. Points from the study as a whole: Ophthalmopathy was model-predicted a median about six months pre-onset.

Using RNA transcripts as the source, TCR beta CDR3 regions were amplified. Primed by the HTBI set, a first-round RT-PCR was run on the TCR CDR3. TCRdb redid the calling of the multiplex PCR reads with MiXCR, one entry per CDR3 protein. Of more than 150,000 distinct CDR3 sequences listed, around 15% were seen once; the top ten hold under 35%. PBMCs were derived from 10 ml fresh peripheral blood. This clonotype was detected many times. Its antigen is still unknown. The germline CDR1 and CDR2 sequences are MDHEN and SYDVKM. V shed 5 bases and J shed 5 bases, with 18 bases lying between them. The CDR3 length is 16 residues.

The chain couples TRBV28 to TRBJ2-2, with a possible D match to TRBD1 (6 bases). Source material: blood. This clonotype originated in a woman in her forties or fifties with Graves' hyperthyroidism. The CDR3 region is CASSTTRGKATGELFF. The CDR3 DNA follows: TGTGCCAGCAGTACTACTAGGGGGAAGGCTACCGGGGAGCTGTTTTTT.